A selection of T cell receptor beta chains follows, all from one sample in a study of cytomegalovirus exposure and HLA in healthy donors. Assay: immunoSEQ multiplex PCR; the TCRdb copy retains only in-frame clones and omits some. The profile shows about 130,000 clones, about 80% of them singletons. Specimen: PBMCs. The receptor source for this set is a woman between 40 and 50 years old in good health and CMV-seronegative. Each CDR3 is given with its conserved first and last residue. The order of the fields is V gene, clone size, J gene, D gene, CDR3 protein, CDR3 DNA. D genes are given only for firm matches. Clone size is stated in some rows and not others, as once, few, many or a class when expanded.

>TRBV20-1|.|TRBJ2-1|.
CSARSGNEQFF
TGCAGTGCTAGGTCCGGGAATGAGCAGTTCTTC
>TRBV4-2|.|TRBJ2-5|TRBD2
CASSQVTSGLGAQYF
TGTGCCAGCAGCCAAGTGACTAGCGGCCTAGGGGCCCAGTACTTC
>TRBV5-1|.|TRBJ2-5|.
CASSIDSQETQYF
TGCGCCAGCAGCATCGACAGCCAAGAGACCCAGTACTTC
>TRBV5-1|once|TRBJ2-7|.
CASSLKPERSYEQYF
TGCGCCAGCAGCTTGAAGCCCGAGAGGTCCTACGAGCAGTACTTC
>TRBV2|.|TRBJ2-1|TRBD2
CASSPLPSGGANEQFF
TGTGCCAGCAGTCCGCTCCCTAGCGGGGGGGCTAATGAGCAGTTCTTC
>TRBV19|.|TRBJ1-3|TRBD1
CASSIRQGSGNTIYF
TGTGCCAGTAGTATCAGACAGGGGTCCGGAAACACCATATATTTT
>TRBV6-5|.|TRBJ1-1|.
CASRVSGGEAFF
TGTGCCAGCAGGGTGTCGGGAGGAGAAGCTTTCTTT
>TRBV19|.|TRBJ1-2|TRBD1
CASRPYRGQSHGYTF
TGTGCCAGTAGGCCGTATCGGGGACAGTCTCATGGCTACACCTTC
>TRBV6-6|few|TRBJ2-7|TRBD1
CASSSPGTATYEQYF
TGTGCCAGCAGTTCCCCCGGGACAGCGACCTACGAGCAGTACTTC
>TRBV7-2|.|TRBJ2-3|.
CASSPSLQSTDTQYF
TGTGCCAGCAGCCCCTCGCTGCAGAGCACAGATACGCAGTATTTT
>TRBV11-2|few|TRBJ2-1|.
CASSLMRTTGINEQFF
TGTGCCAGCAGCTTAATGAGGACCACAGGGATCAATGAGCAGTTCTTC
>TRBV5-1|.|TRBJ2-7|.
CASSLDALFYEQYF
TGCGCCAGCAGCTTGGATGCCCTATTCTACGAGCAGTACTTC
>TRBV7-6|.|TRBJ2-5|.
CASSVNYAGGETQYF
TGTGCCAGCAGCGTCAACTATGCTGGGGGGGAGACCCAGTACTTC
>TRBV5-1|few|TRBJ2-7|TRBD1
CASSLGQGAYEQYF
TGCGCCAGCAGCTTGGGACAGGGGGCGTACGAGCAGTACTTC
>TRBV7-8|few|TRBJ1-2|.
CASGAGGLNGYTF
TGTGCCAGCGGAGCGGGCGGTTTAAATGGCTACACCTTC
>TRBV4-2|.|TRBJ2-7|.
CASSQAGDGYEQYF
TGTGCCAGCAGCCAAGCAGGGGATGGCTACGAGCAGTACTTC
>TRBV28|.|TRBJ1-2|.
CASTRSGGNGYTF
TGTGCCAGCACTCGCTCGGGGGGGAATGGCTACACCTTC
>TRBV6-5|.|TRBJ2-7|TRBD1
CASSYSFQGAYEQYF
TGTGCCAGCAGTTACTCATTCCAGGGGGCCTACGAGCAGTACTTC
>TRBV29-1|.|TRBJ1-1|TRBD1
CSGSQGGEARNTEAFF
TGCAGCGGATCACAGGGGGGGGAGGCCAGGAACACTGAAGCTTTCTTT
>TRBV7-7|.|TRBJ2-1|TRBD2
CASSLGSGMQFF
TGTGCTAGCAGCTTAGGTAGCGGGATGCAGTTCTTC
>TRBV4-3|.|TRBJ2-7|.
CASSQALTGSYEQYF
TGCGCCAGCAGCCAAGCGCTGACAGGCTCCTACGAGCAGTACTTC
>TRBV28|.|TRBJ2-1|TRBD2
CASLTSGANYNEQFF
TGTGCCAGTTTGACTAGCGGGGCTAACTACAATGAGCAGTTCTTC
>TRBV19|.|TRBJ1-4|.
CASSASGATNEKLFF
TGTGCCAGTAGTGCTTCGGGAGCAACTAATGAAAAACTGTTTTTT
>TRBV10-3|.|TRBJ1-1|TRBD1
CAGQGARDTEAFF
TGTGCCGGACAGGGGGCGCGGGACACTGAAGCTTTCTTT
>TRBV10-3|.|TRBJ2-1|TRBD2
CAIRNSGGTNNEQFF
TGTGCCATCCGAAACAGCGGGGGGACTAACAATGAGCAGTTCTTC
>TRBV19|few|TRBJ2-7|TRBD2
CASSKRGSDYEQYF
TGTGCCAGTAGTAAGCGGGGGAGCGACTACGAGCAGTACTTC
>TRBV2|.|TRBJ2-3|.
CASRLGQPSSDTQYF
TGTGCCAGCAGGCTGGGGCAGCCGAGCTCCGATACGCAGTATTTT
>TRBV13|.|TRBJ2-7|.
CASSLVGRGTYEQYF
TGTGCCAGCAGCTTAGTGGGTAGGGGGACCTACGAGCAGTACTTC
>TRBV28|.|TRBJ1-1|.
CASSFSSGTEAFF
TGTGCCAGCAGTTTTTCATCCGGGACTGAAGCTTTCTTT
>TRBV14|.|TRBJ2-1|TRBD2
CASSQLGGYNEQFF
TGTGCCAGCAGCCAACTCGGGGGGTACAATGAGCAGTTCTTC
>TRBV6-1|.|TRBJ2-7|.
CASSDPLRGGFYEQYF
TGTGCCAGCAGTGACCCGCTGAGGGGGGGTTTCTACGAGCAGTACTTC
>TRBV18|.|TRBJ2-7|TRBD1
CASSDLGDRSFYEQYF
TGTGCCAGCTCGGACTTGGGGGACAGGAGTTTTTACGAGCAGTACTTC
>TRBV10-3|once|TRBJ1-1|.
CAISGAGTPNTEAFF
TGTGCCATCAGCGGTGCCGGGACACCTAACACTGAAGCTTTCTTT
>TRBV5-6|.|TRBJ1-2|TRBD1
CASSRKTGVVYGYTF
TGTGCCAGCAGCAGAAAGACAGGGGTGGTATATGGCTACACCTTC
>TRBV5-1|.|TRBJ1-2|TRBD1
CASSRGQLDAGYTF
TGCGCCAGCAGTCGGGGACAGCTAGATGCTGGCTACACCTTC
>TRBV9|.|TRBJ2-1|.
CASSFDREVDNEQFF
TGTGCCAGCAGCTTTGACAGGGAGGTCGACAATGAGCAGTTCTTC
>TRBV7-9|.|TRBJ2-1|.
CASSLGWTKTYNEQFF
TGTGCCAGCAGCTTGGGTTGGACTAAAACCTACAATGAGCAGTTCTTC
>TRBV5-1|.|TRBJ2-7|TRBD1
CASSWGQSTTSSYEQYF
TGCGCCAGCAGCTGGGGACAGAGCACAACTAGCTCCTACGAGCAGTACTTC
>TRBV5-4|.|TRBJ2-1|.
CASSSSGSWNEQFF
TGTGCCAGCAGCTCCTCCGGGTCATGGAATGAGCAGTTCTTC
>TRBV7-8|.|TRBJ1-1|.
CASSPAGGAGGEAFF
TGTGCCAGCAGCCCTGCGGGAGGGGCGGGAGGTGAAGCTTTCTTT
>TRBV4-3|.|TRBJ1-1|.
CASSYAGGDTEAFF
TGCGCCAGCAGCTACGCGGGGGGGGACACTGAAGCTTTCTTT
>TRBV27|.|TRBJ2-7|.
CASSFSVQAAQYF
TGTGCCAGCAGTTTTAGTGTACAGGCCGCGCAGTACTTC
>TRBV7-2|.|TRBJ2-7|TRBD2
CASSSRGLAGAYEQYF
TGTGCCAGCAGCTCCCGTGGACTAGCGGGAGCTTACGAGCAGTACTTC
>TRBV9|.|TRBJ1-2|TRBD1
CASSPGTGGLFYGYTF
TGTGCCAGCAGCCCCGGGACAGGGGGCTTATTCTATGGCTACACCTTC
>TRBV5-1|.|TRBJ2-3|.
CALRRVLAWNTQYF
TGCGCCCTCCGGAGGGTGTTGGCTTGGAATACGCAGTATTTT
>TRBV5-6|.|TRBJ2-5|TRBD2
CASSFGTSGVQETQYF
TGTGCCAGCAGCTTCGGGACTAGCGGGGTCCAAGAGACCCAGTACTTC